This T cell receptor beta chain was identified in a study of T cell responses to AZD1222 COVID-19 vaccine. As for the study in general: Second-dose schedules of about 4 or about 12 weeks were combined. Broader study findings: Reportedly, nearly half the spike-specific TCRs target unmutated variant regions. Compared with day 0, the breadth and depth of the Spike-specific TCR repertoire rose significantly after two doses of AZD1222. Donors in the cohort were predominantly white British and more often female, and clonal diversity was possibly underestimated.

The repertoire was sequenced with immunoSEQ multiplex PCR; TCRdb's copy has only in-frame clones and lacks some. Among some 170,000 clones listed, around nine tenths were seen once. A word on this clone: Its antigen is still unknown.

CDR1 is SGHRS and CDR2 is YFSETQ in the germline V gene. This CDR3 spans 18 amino acids. V dropped 2 bases and J dropped 1; count of bases not matched to a gene: 10. The source was peripheral blood, collected on day 0 of AZD1222 vaccination. The TCR sequence derives from an adult in good health. The gene calls are TRBV5-1 and TRBJ2-3; TRBD2 agrees at 10 bases. CDR3 nucleotide sequence: TGCGCCAGCAGCTTACCATTAAGGCTAGCGGGGGGCACAGATACGCAGTATTTT. Protein sequence: CASSLPLRLAGGTDTQYF.